This T cell receptor beta chain emerged from a study of CXCR3-negative and CXCR3-positive naive CD8 T cells. Study-wide results and caveats: Researchers report that CXCR3-positive naive cells carry more hydrophobic TRB CDR3s than CXCR3-negative naive cells. Researchers reported similar TRBV-TRBJ usage in naive CXCR3-negative and CXCR3-positive cells, though memory differed. Freshly isolated PBMCs were used in most assays, given partial CXCR3 loss after freezing.

Every individual CD8+ T cell subset underwent sorting in triplicate at 250,000 to 300,000 cells apiece. Identification of naive CD8+ T cells rested on CD45RO-CCR7+CD27+CD95- status. The V gene's germline CDR1 is SSHAT and CDR2 FNYEAQ (reference sequence). CDR3 length equals 15 residues. UMI labels and 5' RACE were used to prepare the TRB cDNA libraries. TCRdb re-analyzed the 5' RACE reads; it lists each CDR3 protein once, without DNA. Here the sample table reports about 120,000 distinct CDR3 sequences. On this clonotype itself: The antigen is unknown.

Sequencing used naive CXCR3+ CD8+ T cells from blood. Subset specified: CD45RO-CCR7+CD27+CD95- naive CD8+ T cells expressing CXCR3 (TNR3+). This receptor was taken from a human donor in good health. Some clones in this sample may be carry-over from other donors' samples. The chain combines TRBV7-7 with TRBJ2-1; without DNA, the TCRdb call of TRBD1 cannot be checked. The CDR3 region is CASNSFRTGYNEQFF.